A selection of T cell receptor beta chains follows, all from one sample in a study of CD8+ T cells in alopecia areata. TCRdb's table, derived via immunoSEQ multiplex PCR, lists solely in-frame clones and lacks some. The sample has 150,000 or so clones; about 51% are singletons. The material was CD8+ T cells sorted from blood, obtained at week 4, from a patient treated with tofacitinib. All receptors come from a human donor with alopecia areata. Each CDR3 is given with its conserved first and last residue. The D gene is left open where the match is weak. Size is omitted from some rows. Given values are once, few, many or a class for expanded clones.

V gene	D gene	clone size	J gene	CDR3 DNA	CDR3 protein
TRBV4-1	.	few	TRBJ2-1	TGCGCCAGCAGCCAAGGCCCGCCGGAGAGCCACCGCTACAATGAGCAGTTCTTC	CASSQGPPESHRYNEQFF
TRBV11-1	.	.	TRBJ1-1	TGTGCCAGCAGCTACAGGGAATCTAAGACTGAAGCTTTCTTT	CASSYRESKTEAFF
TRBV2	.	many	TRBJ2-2	TGTGCCAGCAGTGAGGGTGCGGGCATAGGGGAGCTGTTTTTT	CASSEGAGIGELFF
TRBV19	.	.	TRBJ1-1	TGTGCCAGTAGTAGACTTATCATGAACACTGAAGCTTTCTTT	CASSRLIMNTEAFF
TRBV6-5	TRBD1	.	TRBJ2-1	TGTGCCAGCAGTGAAAACAGGGGGCCTGAGCAGTTCTTC	CASSENRGPEQFF
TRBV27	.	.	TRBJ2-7	TGTGCCAGCAGTCTTCTCGGTGACTTACCCTACGAGCAGTACTTC	CASSLLGDLPYEQYF
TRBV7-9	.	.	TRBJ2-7	TGTGCCAGCAGCTTAGCAGGGGGGTCCTACGAGCAGTACTTC	CASSLAGGSYEQYF
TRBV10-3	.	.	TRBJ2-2	TGTGCCAATGGGGTCCCCGGGGAGCTGTTTTTT	CANGVPGELFF
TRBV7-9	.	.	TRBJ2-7	TGTGCCAGCAGCAAACCTCGAGGCAGGTCGCCCTACGAGCAGTACTTC	CASSKPRGRSPYEQYF
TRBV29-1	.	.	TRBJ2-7	TGCAGCGTTGTGCCCGAGGTGACCTACGAGCAGTACTTC	CSVVPEVTYEQYF
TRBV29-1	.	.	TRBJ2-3	TGCAGCGTTAAGGGCATGGGACAAAGGGATACGCAGTATTTT	CSVKGMGQRDTQYF
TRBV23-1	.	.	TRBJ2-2	TGCGCCAGCAGCCGAACCGGACACGCGAACACCGGGGAGCTGTTTTTT	CASSRTGHANTGELFF
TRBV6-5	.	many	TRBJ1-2	TGTGCCGGGGAGGGGGAATTGGATGGCTACACCTTC	CAGEGELDGYTF
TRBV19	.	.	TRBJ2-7	TGTGCCAGTGGGGCAGGGGCGCCGTACGAGCAGTACTTC	CASGAGAPYEQYF
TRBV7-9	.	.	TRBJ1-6	TGTGCCAGCAGCCTGGGAATCAGCTCCTATAATTCACCCCTCCACTTT	CASSLGISSYNSPLHF
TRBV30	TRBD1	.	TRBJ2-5	TGTGCCTGGAGTCAGACAGGGGGTCAAGAGACCCAGTACTTC	CAWSQTGGQETQYF
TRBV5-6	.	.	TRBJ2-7	TGTGCCAGCAGCCCAACCTCCAAATACGAGCAGTACTTC	CASSPTSKYEQYF
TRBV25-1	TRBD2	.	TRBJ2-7	TGTGCCAGCAGTGAAGGACTAGCTCGGCACGAGCAGTACTTC	CASSEGLARHEQYF
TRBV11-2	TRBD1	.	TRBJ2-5	TGCGCCAGCAGCCAAGTGGCCCAGACAGGGGTGATCGAGACCCAGTACTTC	CASSQVAQTGVIETQYF
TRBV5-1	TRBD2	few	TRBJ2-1	TGCGCCAGCAGCTTGAACGGGGGGTTCTACAATGAGCAGTTCTTC	CASSLNGGFYNEQFF
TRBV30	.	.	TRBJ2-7	TGTGCCTGGAGTGTTCGGGGTGGATTTGGCGAGCAGTACTTC	CAWSVRGGFGEQYF
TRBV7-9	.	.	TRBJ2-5	TGTGCCAGCAGCGGGAGGGACAGTATAGACCAAGAGACCCAGTACTTC	CASSGRDSIDQETQYF
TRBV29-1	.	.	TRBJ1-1	TGCAGCGTCGCCGGGACAACGGAAGGGGACACTGAAGCTTTCTTT	CSVAGTTEGDTEAFF
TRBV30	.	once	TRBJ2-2	TGTGCCTGGAGTGTGGACCACACCGGGGAGCTGTTTTTT	CAWSVDHTGELFF
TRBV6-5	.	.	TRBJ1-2	TGTGCCAGCACCATTAGGGGAAGTGGCTACACCTTC	CASTIRGSGYTF
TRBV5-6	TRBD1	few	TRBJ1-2	TGTGCCAGCAGCCCAGGGACAGCGATAGTTGCTGGCTACACCTTC	CASSPGTAIVAGYTF
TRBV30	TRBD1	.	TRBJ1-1	TGTGCCTGGAGGGGGACAGGGCTGAACACTGAAGCTTTCTTT	CAWRGTGLNTEAFF
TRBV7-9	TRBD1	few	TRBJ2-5	TGTGCCAGCAGCCACACAGGGGGGCAGGAGACCCAGTACTTC	CASSHTGGQETQYF
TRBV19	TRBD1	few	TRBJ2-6	TGTGCCAGTAGTATGGGACAGGGCCCGTCTGGGGCCAACGTCCTGACTTTC	CASSMGQGPSGANVLTF
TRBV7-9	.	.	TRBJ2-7	TGTGCCAGCAGCTGGGCCCGGGGAGTCTCCTACGAGCAGTACTTC	CASSWARGVSYEQYF
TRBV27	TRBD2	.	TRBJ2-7	TGTGCCAGCAGTGCCTCGACTAGCGGCTACGAGCAGTACTTC	CASSASTSGYEQYF
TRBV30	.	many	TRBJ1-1	TGTGCCGCTAGGGTCATTGAAGCTTTCTTT	CAARVIEAFF
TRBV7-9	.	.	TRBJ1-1	TGTGCCAGCTTTGGGCACTTGAACACTGAAGCTTTCTTT	CASFGHLNTEAFF
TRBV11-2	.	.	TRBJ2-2	TGTGCCAGCAGCCCTATATCAGGGATGAACACCGGGGAGCTGTTTTTT	CASSPISGMNTGELFF
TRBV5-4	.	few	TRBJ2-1	TGTGCCAGCAGCTGGTCGTCTGCGGCCCGATACAATGAGCAGTTCTTC	CASSWSSAARYNEQFF
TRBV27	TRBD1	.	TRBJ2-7	TGTGCCAGCAGTCCTCACCCGACAGGGGGGCCCTACGAGCAGTACTTC	CASSPHPTGGPYEQYF
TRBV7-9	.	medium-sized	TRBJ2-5	TGTGCCAGCAGCCTACTCGCCGGAGGGGGGGGAGAGACCCAGTACTTC	CASSLLAGGGGETQYF
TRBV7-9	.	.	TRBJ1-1	TGTGCCAGCAGCTTAAAAGGCGTCCAGCCCCCGAACACTGAAGCTTTCTTT	CASSLKGVQPPNTEAFF
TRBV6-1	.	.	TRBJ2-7	TGTGCCAGCGCGGGACAGCGACCCTACGAGCAGTACTTC	CASAGQRPYEQYF
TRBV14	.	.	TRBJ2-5	TGTGCCAGCAGCCACCTGGACATGGAGGAGACCCAGTACTTC	CASSHLDMEETQYF
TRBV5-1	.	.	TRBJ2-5	TGCGCCAGCAGCTTACCCGGGACCCAAGAGACCCAGTACTTC	CASSLPGTQETQYF
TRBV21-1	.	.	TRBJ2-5	TGTGCCATGCCTAGTGAGACCCAGTACTTC	CAMPSETQYF
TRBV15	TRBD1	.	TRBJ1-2	TGTGCCACCAGCGGATTTAGACAGGGAGGCTACACCTTC	CATSGFRQGGYTF
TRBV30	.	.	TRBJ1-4	TGTGCCTGGAGTGTACTGAATGAAAAACTGTTTTTT	CAWSVLNEKLFF
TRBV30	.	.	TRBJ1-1	TGTGCCTGGAGTGTAGAGGGGTGGACTGAAGCTTTCTTT	CAWSVEGWTEAFF
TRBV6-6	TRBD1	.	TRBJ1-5	TGTGCCAGCAGGACAGGGGCTGGTAGTCAGCCCCAGCATTTT	CASRTGAGSQPQHF
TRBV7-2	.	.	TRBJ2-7	TGTGCCAGCAGCTTAGTTGACACCTACGAGCAGTACTTC	CASSLVDTYEQYF
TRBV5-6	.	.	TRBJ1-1	TGTGCCAGCAGTAATTCCTCGGGAGAGGGAAGCACTGAAGCTTTCTTT	CASSNSSGEGSTEAFF
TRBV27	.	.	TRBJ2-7	TGTGCCAGCGGCAACCGACACAACTACGAGCAGTACTTC	CASGNRHNYEQYF
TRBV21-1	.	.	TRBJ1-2	TGTGCCGAACCCTCAGCTAACTATGGCTACACCTTC	CAEPSANYGYTF
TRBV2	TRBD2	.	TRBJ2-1	TGTGCCAGCAGCCTGGCCCCTGGGCGGGGGTATGGCGATGAGCAGTTCTTC	CASSLAPGRGYGDEQFF
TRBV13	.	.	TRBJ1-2	TGTGCCAGCAGCTCCCAGGGTAACTATGGCTACACCTTC	CASSSQGNYGYTF
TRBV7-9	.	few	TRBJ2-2	TGTGCCAGCAGCTTAGCGACACTAGGGGCGGCCGGGGAGCTGTTTTTT	CASSLATLGAAGELFF